The rows below give T cell receptor beta chains drawn from one sample of a study of vaccination and CD4 T cells after COVID-19. These TCRs are of unknown antigen specificity. TCRdb ran MiXCR on the PCR reads and lists one entry per CDR3 protein. Here the sample spans about 13,000 distinct CDR3 sequences, more than 55% being singletons. The specimen was CD4+ T cells from blood, cultured in vitro. These receptors were taken from a human donor who had recovered from COVID-19. Both conserved end residues are part of each CDR3. Size tells how often a clone was seen (once, few, many) or the class of an expanded clone, and some rows leave it out.

j_call clone_size v_call cdr3_aa
TRBJ2-5 - TRBV20-1 CSAYQETQYF
TRBJ2-5 - TRBV2 CASSERLAGETQYF
TRBJ1-5 - TRBV7-2 CASSLDGGQQPQHF
TRBJ2-5 - TRBV2 CASSEERQRQETQYF
TRBJ1-1 - TRBV28 CASSGGTMNTEAFF
TRBJ1-5 - TRBV12-3/TRBV12-4 CASSLWNQPQHF
TRBJ2-7 - TRBV20-1 CSARTPGGMYEQYF
TRBJ2-3 - TRBV6-1 CASRRQDTQYF
TRBJ2-1 - TRBV20-1 CSALAGGLSNEQFF
TRBJ1-5 medium-sized TRBV20-1 CSAREFHQPQHF
TRBJ1-6 - TRBV27 CASRDRVGSPLHF
TRBJ1-3 - TRBV28 CASSLATGPRRGNTIYF
TRBJ2-1 - TRBV6-1 CASSKASSYNEQFF
TRBJ2-3 - TRBV11-1 CASSYVQGQGQYF
TRBJ1-3 - TRBV6-1 CASKVQGPGNTIYF
TRBJ1-1 - TRBV15 CATSTREARAFF
TRBJ2-7 - TRBV12-3/TRBV12-4 CASSRGTAQQYF
TRBJ2-1 - TRBV12-5 CASGPRPGAYNEQFF
TRBJ1-5 - TRBV28 CASSLLSGGSNQPQHF
TRBJ2-3 once TRBV7-3 CASSLVAGSSTDTQYF
TRBJ1-5 - TRBV19 CASSSDLGRQPQHF
TRBJ2-1 - TRBV2 CASADGGSSYNEQFF
TRBJ2-7 - TRBV27 CASSLSNQGIYEQYF
TRBJ2-7 once TRBV6-1 CASSLAGSPYEQYF
TRBJ2-5 - TRBV27 CASSFTEEETQYF
TRBJ2-5 few TRBV20-1 CSARSLETQYF
TRBJ2-1 few TRBV6-1 CASSEAGFFYNEQFF
TRBJ2-7 - TRBV20-1 CSAGTSGLYEQYF
TRBJ1-5 - TRBV28 CASSSQTKGVDNQPQHF
TRBJ1-2 - TRBV6-1 CASSEMTVGFYGYTF
TRBJ2-5 - TRBV10-1 CARQGGGVTQYF
TRBJ2-3 few TRBV20-1 CSARGYLAGDTSRTDTQYF
TRBJ2-7 - TRBV19 CASSKTGRGMGEQYF
TRBJ2-1 - TRBV20-1 CSASRAQSAGEQFF
TRBJ1-3 - TRBV2 CASSPQSSGNTIYF
TRBJ2-2 - TRBV20-1 CSALTSTGELFF
TRBJ1-2 - TRBV6-2/TRBV6-3 CASSYSGSRGYTF
TRBJ2-3 few TRBV20-1 CSAGGSGSTDTQYF
TRBJ2-7 - TRBV11-1 CASSDTGGAHEQYF
TRBJ2-7 few TRBV7-6 CASSLGGRGYEQYF
TRBJ2-5 - TRBV5-1 CASSLRTSGDQETQYF
TRBJ2-3 - TRBV7-2 CASSSSGSTDTQYF
TRBJ2-7 once TRBV28 CASSPLPGRGSYEQYF
TRBJ2-3 - TRBV6-4 CASSDGTGGTDTQYF
TRBJ1-1 - TRBV7-3 CASSLTENRGIIF
TRBJ1-5 - TRBV12-3/TRBV12-4 CASSETGGGTQHF
TRBJ2-1 - TRBV20-1 CSARPGLAGGNEQFF
TRBJ2-7 - TRBV20-1 CSATEPAKGSYEQYF
TRBJ2-3 - TRBV7-9 CASSHRTSGNTDTQYF
TRBJ1-5 - TRBV21-1 CASSKVDRRHQPQHF
TRBJ1-3 - TRBV28 CASSLSGGGNTIYF
TRBJ2-3 few TRBV7-3 CASSSLAGDTQYF